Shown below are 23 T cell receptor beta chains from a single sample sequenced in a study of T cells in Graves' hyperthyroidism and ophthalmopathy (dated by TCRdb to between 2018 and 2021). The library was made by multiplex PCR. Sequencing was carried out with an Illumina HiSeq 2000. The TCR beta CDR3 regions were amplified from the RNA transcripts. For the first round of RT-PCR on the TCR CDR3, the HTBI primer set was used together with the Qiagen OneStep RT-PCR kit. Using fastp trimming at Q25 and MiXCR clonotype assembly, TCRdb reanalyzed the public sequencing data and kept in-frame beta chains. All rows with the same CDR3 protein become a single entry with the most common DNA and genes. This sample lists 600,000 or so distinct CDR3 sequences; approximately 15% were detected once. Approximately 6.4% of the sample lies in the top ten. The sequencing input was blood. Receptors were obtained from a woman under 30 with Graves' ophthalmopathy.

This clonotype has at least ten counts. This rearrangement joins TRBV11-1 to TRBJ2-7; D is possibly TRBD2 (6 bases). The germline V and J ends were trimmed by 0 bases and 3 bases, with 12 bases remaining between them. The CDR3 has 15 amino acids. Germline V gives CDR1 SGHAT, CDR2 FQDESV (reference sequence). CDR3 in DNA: TGTGCCAGCAGCTTAGCGGGAGGAGTCCACTACGAGCAGTACTTC. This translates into CASSLAGGVHYEQYF.

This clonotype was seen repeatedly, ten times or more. CDR3 in amino acids: CASSLTGQVNQPQHF. CDR3 sequence (DNA): TGTGCCAGCAGTCTTACGGGACAGGTCAATCAGCCCCAGCATTTT. The rearrangement links TRBV28 to TRBJ1-5; 8 bases are a match to TRBD1. The CDR3 is 15 residues long. V lost 5 bases and J lost 3; bases outside the gene matches: 6. CDR1 and CDR2 from the germline V gene are MDHEN and SYDVKM.

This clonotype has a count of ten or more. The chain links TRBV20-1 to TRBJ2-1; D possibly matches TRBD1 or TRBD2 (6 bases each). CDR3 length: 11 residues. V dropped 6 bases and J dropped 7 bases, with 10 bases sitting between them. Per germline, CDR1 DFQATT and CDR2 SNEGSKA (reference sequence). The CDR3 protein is CSAPGANEQFF. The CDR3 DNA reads TGCAGTGCGCCGGGGGCTAATGAGCAGTTCTTC.

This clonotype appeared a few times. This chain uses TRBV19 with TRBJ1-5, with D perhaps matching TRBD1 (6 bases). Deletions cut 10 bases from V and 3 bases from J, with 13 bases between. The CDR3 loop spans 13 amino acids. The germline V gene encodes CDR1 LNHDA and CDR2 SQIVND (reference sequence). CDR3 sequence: CATSGQINQPQHF. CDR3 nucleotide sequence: TGTGCCACCTCGGGACAAATCAATCAGCCCCAGCATTTT.

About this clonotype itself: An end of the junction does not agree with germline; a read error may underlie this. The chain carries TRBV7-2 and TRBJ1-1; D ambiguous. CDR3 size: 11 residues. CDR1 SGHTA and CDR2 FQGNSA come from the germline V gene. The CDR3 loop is CASSFRIEVFF. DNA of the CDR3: TGTGCCAGCAGCTTTCGCATTGAAGTTTTCTTT.

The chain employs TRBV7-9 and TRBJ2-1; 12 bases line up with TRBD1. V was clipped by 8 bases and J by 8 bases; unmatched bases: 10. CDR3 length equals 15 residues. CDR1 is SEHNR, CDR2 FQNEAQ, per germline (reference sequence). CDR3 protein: CASGNPGQGAHEQFF. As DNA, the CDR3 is TGTGCCAGCGGAAACCCGGGACAGGGGGCCCATGAGCAGTTCTTC.

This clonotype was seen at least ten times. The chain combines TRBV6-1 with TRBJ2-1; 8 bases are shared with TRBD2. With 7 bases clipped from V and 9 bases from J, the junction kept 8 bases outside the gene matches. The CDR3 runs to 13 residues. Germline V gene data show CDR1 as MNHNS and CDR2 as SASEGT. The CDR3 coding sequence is TGTGCCAGCACCGACGGACTAGCATCTGAGCAGTTCTTC. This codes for CASTDGLASEQFF.

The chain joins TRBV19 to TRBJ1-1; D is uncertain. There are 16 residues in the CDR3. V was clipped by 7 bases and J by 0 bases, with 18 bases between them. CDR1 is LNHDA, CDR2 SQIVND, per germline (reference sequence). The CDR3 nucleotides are TGTGCCAGTAACTCCGAGTCACACACAATGAACACTGAAGCTTTCTTT. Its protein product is CASNSESHTMNTEAFF.

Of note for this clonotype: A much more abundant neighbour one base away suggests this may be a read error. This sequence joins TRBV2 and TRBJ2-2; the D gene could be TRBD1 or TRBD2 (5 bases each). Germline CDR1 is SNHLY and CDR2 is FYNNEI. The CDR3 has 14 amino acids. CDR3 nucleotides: TGTGCCAGCAGTGAGGACATATTGCCCGGGGAGCTGTCTTTT. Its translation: CASSEDILPGELSF.

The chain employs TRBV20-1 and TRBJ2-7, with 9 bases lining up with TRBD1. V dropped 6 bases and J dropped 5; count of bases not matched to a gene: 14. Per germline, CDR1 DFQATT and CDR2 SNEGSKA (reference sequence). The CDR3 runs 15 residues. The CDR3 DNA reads TGCAGTGCGTATCCGCCACGGGACAGGGCCCACGAGCAGTACTTC. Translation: CSAYPPRDRAHEQYF.

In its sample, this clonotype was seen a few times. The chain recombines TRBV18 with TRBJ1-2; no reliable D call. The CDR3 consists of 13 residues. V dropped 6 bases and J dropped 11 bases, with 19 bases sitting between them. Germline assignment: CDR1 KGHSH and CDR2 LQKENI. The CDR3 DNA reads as TGTGCCAGCTCCCCGTTTGAAGGGCGGGATTACACCTTC. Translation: CASSPFEGRDYTF.

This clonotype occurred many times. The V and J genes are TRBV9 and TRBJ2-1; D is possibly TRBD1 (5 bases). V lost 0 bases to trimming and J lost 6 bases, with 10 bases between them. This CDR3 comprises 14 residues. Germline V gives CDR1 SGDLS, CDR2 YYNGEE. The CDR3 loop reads CASSVGVGANEQFF. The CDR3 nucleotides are TGTGCCAGCAGCGTAGGGGTAGGGGCCAATGAGCAGTTCTTC.

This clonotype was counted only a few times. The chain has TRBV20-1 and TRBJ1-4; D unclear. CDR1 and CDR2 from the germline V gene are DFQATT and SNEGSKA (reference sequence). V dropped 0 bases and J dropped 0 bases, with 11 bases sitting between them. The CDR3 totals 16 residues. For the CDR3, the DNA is TGCAGTGCTAGAGATCATAAGGATCCAACTAATGAAAAACTGTTTTTT. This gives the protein CSARDHKDPTNEKLFF.

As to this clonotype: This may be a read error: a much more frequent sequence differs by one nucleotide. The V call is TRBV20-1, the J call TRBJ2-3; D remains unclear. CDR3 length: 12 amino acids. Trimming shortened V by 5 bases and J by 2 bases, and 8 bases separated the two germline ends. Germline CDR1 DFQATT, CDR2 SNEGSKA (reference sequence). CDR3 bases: TGCAGTGCTTTAAAGGACACAGATACGCAGTATTTT. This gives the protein CSALKDTDTQYF.

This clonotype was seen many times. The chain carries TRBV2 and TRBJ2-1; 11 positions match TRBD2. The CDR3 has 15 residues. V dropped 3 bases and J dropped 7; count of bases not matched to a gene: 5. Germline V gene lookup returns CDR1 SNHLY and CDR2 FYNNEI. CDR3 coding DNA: TGTGCCAGCAGTGATTTCGCTAGCGGGAGGAATGAGCAGTTCTTC. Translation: CASSDFASGRNEQFF. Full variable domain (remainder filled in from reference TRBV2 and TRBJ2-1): EPEVTQTPSHQVTQMGQEVILRCVPISNHLYFYWYRQILGQKVEFLVSFYNNEISEKSEIFDDQFSVERPDGSNFTLKIRSTKLEDSAMYFCASSDFASGRNEQFFGPGTRLTVL.

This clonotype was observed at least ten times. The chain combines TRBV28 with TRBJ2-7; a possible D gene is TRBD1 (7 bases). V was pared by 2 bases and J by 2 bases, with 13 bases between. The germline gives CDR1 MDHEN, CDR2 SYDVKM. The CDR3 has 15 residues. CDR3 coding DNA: TGTGCCAGCAGTTTAAAGACAGGGAGGACCTACGAGCAGTACTTC. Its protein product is CASSLKTGRTYEQYF.

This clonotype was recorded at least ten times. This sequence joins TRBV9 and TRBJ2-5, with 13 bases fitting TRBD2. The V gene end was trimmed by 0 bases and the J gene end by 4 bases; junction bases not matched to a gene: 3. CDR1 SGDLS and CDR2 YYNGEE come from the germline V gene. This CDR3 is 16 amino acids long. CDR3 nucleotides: TGTGCCAGCAGCGTAGGGACTAGCGGGAGCCCAGAGACCCAGTACTTC. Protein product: CASSVGTSGSPETQYF.

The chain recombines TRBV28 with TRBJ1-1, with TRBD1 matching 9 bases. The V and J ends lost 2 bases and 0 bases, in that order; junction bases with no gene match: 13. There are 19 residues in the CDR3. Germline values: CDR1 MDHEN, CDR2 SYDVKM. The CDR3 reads CASSLRPTGGGGMNTEAFF. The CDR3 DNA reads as TGTGCCAGCAGTTTACGCCCGACAGGGGGGGGGGGGATGAACACTGAAGCTTTCTTT.

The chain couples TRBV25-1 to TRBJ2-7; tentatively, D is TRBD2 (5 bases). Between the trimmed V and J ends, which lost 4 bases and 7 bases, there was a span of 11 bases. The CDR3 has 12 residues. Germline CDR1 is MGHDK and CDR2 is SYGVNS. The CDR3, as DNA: TGTGCCAGCAGTGTAAACGGGGTTGAGCAGTACTTC. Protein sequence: CASSVNGVEQYF.

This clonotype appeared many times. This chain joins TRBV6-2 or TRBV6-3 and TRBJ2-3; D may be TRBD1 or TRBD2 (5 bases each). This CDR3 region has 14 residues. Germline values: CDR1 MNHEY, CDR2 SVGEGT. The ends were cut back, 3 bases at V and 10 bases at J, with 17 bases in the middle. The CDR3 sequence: CASSYRVEDTPQYF. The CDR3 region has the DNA TGTGCCAGCAGTTATCGGGTGGAGGACACCCCGCAGTATTTT.

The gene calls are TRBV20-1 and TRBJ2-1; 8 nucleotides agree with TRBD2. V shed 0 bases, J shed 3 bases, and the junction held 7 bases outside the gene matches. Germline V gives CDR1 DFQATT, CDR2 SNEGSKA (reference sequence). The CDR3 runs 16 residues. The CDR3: CSARDPAGADYNEQFF. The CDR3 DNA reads TGCAGTGCTAGAGATCCAGCGGGAGCGGACTACAATGAGCAGTTCTTC.

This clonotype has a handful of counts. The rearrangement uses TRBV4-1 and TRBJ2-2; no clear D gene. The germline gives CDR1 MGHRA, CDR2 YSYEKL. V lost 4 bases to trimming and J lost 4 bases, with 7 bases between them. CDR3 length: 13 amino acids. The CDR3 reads CASSPYPTGELFF. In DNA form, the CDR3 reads TGCGCCAGCAGCCCCTATCCCACCGGGGAGCTGTTTTTT.

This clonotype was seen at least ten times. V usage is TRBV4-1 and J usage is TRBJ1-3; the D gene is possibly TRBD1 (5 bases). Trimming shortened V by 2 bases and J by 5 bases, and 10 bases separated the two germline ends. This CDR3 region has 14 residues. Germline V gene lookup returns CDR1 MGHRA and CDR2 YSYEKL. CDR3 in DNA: TGCGCCAGCAGCCAAAGGGGATGGAGAAACACCATATATTTT. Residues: CASSQRGWRNTIYF.